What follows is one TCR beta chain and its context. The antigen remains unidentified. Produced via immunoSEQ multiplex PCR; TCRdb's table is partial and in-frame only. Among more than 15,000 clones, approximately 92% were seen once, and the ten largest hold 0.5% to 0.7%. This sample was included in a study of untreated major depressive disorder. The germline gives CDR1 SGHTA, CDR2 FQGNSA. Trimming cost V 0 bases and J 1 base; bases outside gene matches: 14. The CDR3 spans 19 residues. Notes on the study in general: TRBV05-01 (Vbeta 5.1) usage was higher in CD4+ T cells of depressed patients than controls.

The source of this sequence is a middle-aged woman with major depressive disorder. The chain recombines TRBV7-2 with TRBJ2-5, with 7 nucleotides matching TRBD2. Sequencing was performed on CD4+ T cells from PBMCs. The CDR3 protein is CASSLARSGRGTVQETQYF. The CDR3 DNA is TGTGCCAGCAGCTTAGCGCGATCGGGGCGGGGGACCGTCCAAGAGACCCAGTACTTC. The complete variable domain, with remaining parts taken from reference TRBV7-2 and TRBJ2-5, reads GAGVSQSPSNKVTEKGKDVELRCDPISGHTALYWYRQSLGQGLEFLIYFQGNSAPDKSGLPSDRFSAERTGGSVSTLTIQRTQQEDSAVYLCASSLARSGRGTVQETQYFGPGTRLLVL.